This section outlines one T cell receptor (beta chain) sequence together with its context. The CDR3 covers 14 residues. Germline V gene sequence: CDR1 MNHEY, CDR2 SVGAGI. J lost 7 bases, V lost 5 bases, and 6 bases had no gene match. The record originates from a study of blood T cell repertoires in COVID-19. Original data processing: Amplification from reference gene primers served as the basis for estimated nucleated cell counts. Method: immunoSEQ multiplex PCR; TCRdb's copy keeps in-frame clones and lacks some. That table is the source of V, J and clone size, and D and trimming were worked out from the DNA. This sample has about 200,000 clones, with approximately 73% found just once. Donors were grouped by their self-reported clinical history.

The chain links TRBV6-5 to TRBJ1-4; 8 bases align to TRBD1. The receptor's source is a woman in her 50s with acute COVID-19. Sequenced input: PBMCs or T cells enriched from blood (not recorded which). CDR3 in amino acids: CASSLTGGGEKLFF. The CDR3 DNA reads TGTGCCAGCAGTCTAACAGGGGGAGGTGAAAAACTGTTTTTT.